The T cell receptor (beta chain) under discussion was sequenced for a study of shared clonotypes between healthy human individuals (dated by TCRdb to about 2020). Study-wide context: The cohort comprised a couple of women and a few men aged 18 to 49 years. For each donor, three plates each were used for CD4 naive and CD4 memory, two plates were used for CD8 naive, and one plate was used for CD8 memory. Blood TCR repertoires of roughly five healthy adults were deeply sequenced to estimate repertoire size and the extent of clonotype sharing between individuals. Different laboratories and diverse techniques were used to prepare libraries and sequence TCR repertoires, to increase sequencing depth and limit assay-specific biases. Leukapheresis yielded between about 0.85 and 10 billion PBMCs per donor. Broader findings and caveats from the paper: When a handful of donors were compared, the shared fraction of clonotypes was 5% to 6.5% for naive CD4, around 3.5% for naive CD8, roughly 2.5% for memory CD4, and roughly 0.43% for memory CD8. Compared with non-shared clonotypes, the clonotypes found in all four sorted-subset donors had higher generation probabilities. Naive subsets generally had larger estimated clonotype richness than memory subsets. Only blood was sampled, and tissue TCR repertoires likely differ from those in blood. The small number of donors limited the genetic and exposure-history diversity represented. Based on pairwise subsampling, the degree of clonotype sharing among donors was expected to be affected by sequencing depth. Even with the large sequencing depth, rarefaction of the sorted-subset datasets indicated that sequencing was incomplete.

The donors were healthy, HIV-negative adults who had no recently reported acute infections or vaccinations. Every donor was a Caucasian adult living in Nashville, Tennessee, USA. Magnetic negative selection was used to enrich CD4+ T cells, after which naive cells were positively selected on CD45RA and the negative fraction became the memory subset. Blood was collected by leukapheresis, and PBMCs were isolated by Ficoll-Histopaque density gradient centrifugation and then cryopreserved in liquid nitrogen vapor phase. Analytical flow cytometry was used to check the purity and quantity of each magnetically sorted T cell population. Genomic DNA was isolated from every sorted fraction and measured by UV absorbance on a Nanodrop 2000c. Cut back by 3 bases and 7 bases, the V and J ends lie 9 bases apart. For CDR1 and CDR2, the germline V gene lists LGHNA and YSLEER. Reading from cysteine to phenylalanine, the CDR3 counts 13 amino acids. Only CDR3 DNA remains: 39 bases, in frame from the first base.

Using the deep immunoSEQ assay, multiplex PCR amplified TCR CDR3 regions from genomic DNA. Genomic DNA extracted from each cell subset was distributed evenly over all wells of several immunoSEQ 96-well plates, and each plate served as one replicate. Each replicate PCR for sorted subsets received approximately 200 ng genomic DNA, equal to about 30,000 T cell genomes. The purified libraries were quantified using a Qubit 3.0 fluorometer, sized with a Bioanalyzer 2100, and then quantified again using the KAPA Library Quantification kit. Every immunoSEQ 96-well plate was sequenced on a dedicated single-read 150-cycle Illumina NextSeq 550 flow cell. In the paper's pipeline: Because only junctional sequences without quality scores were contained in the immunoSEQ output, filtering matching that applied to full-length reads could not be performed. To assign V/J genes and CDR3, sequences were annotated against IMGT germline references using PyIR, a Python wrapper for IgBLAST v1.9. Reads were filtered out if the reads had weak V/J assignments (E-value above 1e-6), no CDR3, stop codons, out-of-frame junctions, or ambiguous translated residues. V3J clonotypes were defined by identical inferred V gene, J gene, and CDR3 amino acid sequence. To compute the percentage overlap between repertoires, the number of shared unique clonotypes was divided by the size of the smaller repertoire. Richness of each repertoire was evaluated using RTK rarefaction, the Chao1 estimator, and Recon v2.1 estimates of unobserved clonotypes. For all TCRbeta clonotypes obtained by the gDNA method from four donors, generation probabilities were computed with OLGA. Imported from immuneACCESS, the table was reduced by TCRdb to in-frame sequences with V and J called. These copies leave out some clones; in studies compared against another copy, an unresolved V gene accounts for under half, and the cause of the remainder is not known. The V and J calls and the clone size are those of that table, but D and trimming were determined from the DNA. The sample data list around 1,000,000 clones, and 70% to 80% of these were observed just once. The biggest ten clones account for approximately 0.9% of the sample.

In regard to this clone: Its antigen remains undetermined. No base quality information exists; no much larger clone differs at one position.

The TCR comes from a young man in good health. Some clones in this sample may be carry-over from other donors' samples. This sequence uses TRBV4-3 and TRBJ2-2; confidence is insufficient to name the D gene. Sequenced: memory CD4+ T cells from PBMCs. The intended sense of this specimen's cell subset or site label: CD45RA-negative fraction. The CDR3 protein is CASSQARIGELFF. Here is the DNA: TGCGCCAGCAGCCAGGCCCGGATCGGGGAGCTGTTTTTT.